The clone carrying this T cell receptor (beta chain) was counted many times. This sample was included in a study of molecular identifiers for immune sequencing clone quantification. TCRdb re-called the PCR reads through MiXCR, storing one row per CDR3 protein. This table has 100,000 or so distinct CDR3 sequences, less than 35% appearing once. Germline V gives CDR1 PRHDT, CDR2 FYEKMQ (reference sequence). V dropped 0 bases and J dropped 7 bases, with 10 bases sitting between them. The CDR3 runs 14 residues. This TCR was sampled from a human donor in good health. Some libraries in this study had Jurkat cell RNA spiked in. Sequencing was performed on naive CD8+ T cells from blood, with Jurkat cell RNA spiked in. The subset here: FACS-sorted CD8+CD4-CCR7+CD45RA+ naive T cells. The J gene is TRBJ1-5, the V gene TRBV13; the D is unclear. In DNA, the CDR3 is TGTGCCAGCAGCTTAGGCGGCGGTTCCCAGCCCCAGCATTTT. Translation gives CASSLGGGSQPQHF.